This TCR beta chain was retrieved from a study of T cells of healthy individuals. TCRdb reprocessed the 5' RACE reads with MiXCR, giving one entry per CDR3 protein. The sample lists around 83,000 distinct CDR3 sequences, about 5% occurring once. This clonotype was recorded at least ten times. Germline assignment: CDR1 SGHVS and CDR2 FQNEAQ. This CDR3 is built from 15 residues. V was clipped by 5 bases and J by 4 bases, with 17 bases between them. The receptor's source is a female donor in good health. This chain connects TRBV7-8 to TRBJ1-2; D is unresolved. The CDR3 here is CASSQEPGSAYGYTF. The CDR3 DNA sequence: TGTGCCAGCAGCCAGGAGCCGGGGTCTGCCTATGGCTACACCTTC.